The T cell receptor (beta chain) under discussion was sequenced for a study of T cell responses to AZD1222 COVID-19 vaccine. Study details: Doses given second, at about 4 or about 12 weeks, were pooled.

Produced via immunoSEQ multiplex PCR; TCRdb's table is partial and in-frame only. In the table there are more than 85,000 clones, roughly 90% of which are singletons. Overall study findings and caveats: Repertoires were obtained solely post-peak T cell response. Just a handful of AZD1222 recipients tested seropositive at baseline. A reported finding is that nearly half of spike-specific TCRs target unmutated variant regions.

Unmatched junction bases numbered 7, after V lost 3 bases and J lost 2 bases. CDR1 KGHDR and CDR2 SFDVKD come from the germline V gene. CDR3 size: 16 residues. In the case of this clone: The target antigen is unknown.

Source: peripheral blood, taken on day 0 of AZD1222 vaccination. The chain uses TRBV24-1 and TRBJ2-5; TRBD1 aligns across 8 bases. This TCR came from an adult in good health. CDR3 nucleotides: TGTGCCACCAGTGATCCCCGGGACAGGCTACAAGAGACCCAGTACTTC. This codes for CATSDPRDRLQETQYF.